A selection of T cell receptor beta chains follows, all from one sample in a study of blood T cell repertoires in COVID-19. Profiled with immunoSEQ multiplex PCR; TCRdb holds only in-frame clones, not every one. The table includes some 48,000 clones, roughly 88% detected once. The sequencing sample was made of peripheral blood. These TCRs come from a man aged 50 to 59 with active COVID-19. CDR3s include the opening cysteine and the closing phenylalanine or tryptophan. A D gene is named only where the DNA matches it firmly. Where a row states a size, it is once, few, many or the class of an expanded clone; other rows omit it.

v_call: TRBV11-2
d_call: TRBD1
clone_size: -
j_call: TRBJ1-6
cdr3_nt: TGTGCCAGCAGCCGTGGGACAGCATCTAATTCACCCCTCCACTTT
cdr3_aa: CASSRGTASNSPLHF

v_call: TRBV19
d_call: TRBD2
clone_size: -
j_call: TRBJ2-1
cdr3_nt: TGTGCCACCCAGCGGGAGAGGACCTACAATGAGCAGTTCTTC
cdr3_aa: CATQRERTYNEQFF

v_call: TRBV19
d_call: TRBD1
clone_size: -
j_call: TRBJ1-1
cdr3_nt: TGTGCCAGTAGTCCGGGACAGGGGCTTTTTTCGGTGGTGAACACTGAAGCTTTCTTT
cdr3_aa: CASSPGQGLFSVVNTEAFF

v_call: TRBV5-1
d_call: -
clone_size: -
j_call: TRBJ2-3
cdr3_nt: TGCGCCAGCAGCTTGCTAGGGAGGCAAACAGATACGCAGTATTTT
cdr3_aa: CASSLLGRQTDTQYF

v_call: TRBV6-2/TRBV6-3
d_call: -
clone_size: -
j_call: TRBJ2-6
cdr3_nt: TGTGCCAGCAGTTACTCACCTCGGACAGTGTCTGGGGCCAACGTCCTGACTTTC
cdr3_aa: CASSYSPRTVSGANVLTF

v_call: TRBV9
d_call: -
clone_size: -
j_call: TRBJ1-2
cdr3_nt: TGTGCCAGCAGCGTAGGTGGCACAAACTATGGCTACACCTTC
cdr3_aa: CASSVGGTNYGYTF

v_call: TRBV5-4
d_call: -
clone_size: -
j_call: TRBJ2-7
cdr3_nt: TGTGCCAGCAGCTTGTGGGGACTCAACTCCTACGAGCAGTACTTC
cdr3_aa: CASSLWGLNSYEQYF

v_call: TRBV27
d_call: TRBD1
clone_size: -
j_call: TRBJ1-1
cdr3_nt: TGTGCCAGCAGTACCGTGACAGGGGTAACGAACACTGAAGCTTTCTTT
cdr3_aa: CASSTVTGVTNTEAFF

v_call: TRBV9
d_call: -
clone_size: -
j_call: TRBJ1-3
cdr3_nt: TGTGCCAGCAGCGTAGGCAGTCAGGGAGGAAACACCATATATTTT
cdr3_aa: CASSVGSQGGNTIYF

v_call: TRBV6-2/TRBV6-3
d_call: TRBD2
clone_size: -
j_call: TRBJ2-3
cdr3_nt: TGTGCCAGCAGTTACTCGACGACTAGCGGGGGGCCTAGCACAGATACGCAGTATTTT
cdr3_aa: CASSYSTTSGGPSTDTQYF

v_call: TRBV5-6
d_call: TRBD1
clone_size: -
j_call: TRBJ1-4
cdr3_nt: TGTGCCAGCAGCTTAGACGACAGGGACGCTGGCGAAAAACTGTTTTTT
cdr3_aa: CASSLDDRDAGEKLFF

v_call: TRBV23-1
d_call: -
clone_size: -
j_call: TRBJ1-6
cdr3_nt: TGCGCCAGCAGGCCTGACACAAAGGGGTTCCATAATTCACCCCTCCACTTT
cdr3_aa: CASRPDTKGFHNSPLHF

v_call: TRBV6-5
d_call: TRBD1
clone_size: -
j_call: TRBJ2-5
cdr3_nt: TGTGCCACCGCACAGGGGATCCAAGAGACCCAGTACTTC
cdr3_aa: CATAQGIQETQYF

v_call: TRBV7-8
d_call: -
clone_size: -
j_call: TRBJ1-2
cdr3_nt: TGTGCCAGCAGCTTAGGGGGCAACGGCGGCTACACCTTC
cdr3_aa: CASSLGGNGGYTF

v_call: TRBV7-9
d_call: TRBD2
clone_size: few
j_call: TRBJ2-5
cdr3_nt: TGTGCCAGCAGCTTTTTTGGGGCTAGCGGGGGACAAGAGACCCAGTACTTC
cdr3_aa: CASSFFGASGGQETQYF

v_call: TRBV27
d_call: -
clone_size: -
j_call: TRBJ1-2
cdr3_nt: TGTGCCAGCAGTTTAGCAAGTCCGGGACTTTACCCTTATGGCTACACCTTC
cdr3_aa: CASSLASPGLYPYGYTF

v_call: TRBV28
d_call: -
clone_size: -
j_call: TRBJ1-5
cdr3_nt: TGTGCCAGCAGTTTAAAAAACAGGGCAAATAGCAATCAGCCCCAGCATTTT
cdr3_aa: CASSLKNRANSNQPQHF

v_call: TRBV5-4
d_call: TRBD2
clone_size: -
j_call: TRBJ2-2
cdr3_nt: TGTGCCAGCAGCGGACTAGCGGGAGCCCCGAACACCGGGGAGCTGTTTTTT
cdr3_aa: CASSGLAGAPNTGELFF

v_call: TRBV7-6
d_call: -
clone_size: -
j_call: TRBJ2-7
cdr3_nt: TGTGCCAGCAGCTTAGCGGGGAGCGAAGGGTACGAGCAGTACTTC
cdr3_aa: CASSLAGSEGYEQYF

v_call: TRBV12-3/TRBV12-4
d_call: -
clone_size: -
j_call: TRBJ2-5
cdr3_nt: TGTGCCAGCAGTTGGAGTGAAGAGACCCAGTACTTC
cdr3_aa: CASSWSEETQYF

v_call: TRBV19
d_call: -
clone_size: -
j_call: TRBJ1-5
cdr3_nt: TGTGCCAGTAGTATAGCAGGTCAGCCCCAGCATTTT
cdr3_aa: CASSIAGQPQHF

v_call: TRBV6-2/TRBV6-3
d_call: TRBD2
clone_size: -
j_call: TRBJ2-3
cdr3_nt: TGTGCCAGCAGTCAGGAGAAGGGACTAGCGGGGTCCGCAGATACGCAGTATTTT
cdr3_aa: CASSQEKGLAGSADTQYF

v_call: TRBV9
d_call: TRBD1
clone_size: -
j_call: TRBJ1-2
cdr3_nt: TGTGCCAGCAGCATCCGGACAGGAGATCTCTACACCTTC
cdr3_aa: CASSIRTGDLYTF

v_call: TRBV21-1
d_call: -
clone_size: once
j_call: TRBJ1-4
cdr3_nt: TGTGCCAGCAGCAACGGCGTTTACACGGGAGGGGAAAAACTGTTTTTT
cdr3_aa: CASSNGVYTGGEKLFF

v_call: TRBV19
d_call: TRBD2
clone_size: -
j_call: TRBJ2-3
cdr3_nt: TGTGCCAGTAGTATGGGACTAGCGGGGACAGATACGCAGTATTTT
cdr3_aa: CASSMGLAGTDTQYF

v_call: TRBV29-1
d_call: TRBD1
clone_size: -
j_call: TRBJ2-5
cdr3_nt: TGCAGCGGTGGCCTGGGGACAGGGCGGGAGACCCAGTACTTC
cdr3_aa: CSGGLGTGRETQYF

v_call: TRBV6-5
d_call: TRBD2
clone_size: -
j_call: TRBJ2-1
cdr3_nt: TGTGCCACCCGGGGACTGGGGGGGAATGAGCAGTTCTTC
cdr3_aa: CATRGLGGNEQFF

v_call: TRBV10-1
d_call: -
clone_size: once
j_call: TRBJ1-5
cdr3_nt: TGCGCCAGCACTGAATCGGCCGACGGAGCACACAATCAGCCCCAGCATTTT
cdr3_aa: CASTESADGAHNQPQHF

v_call: TRBV6-5
d_call: -
clone_size: -
j_call: TRBJ1-3
cdr3_nt: TGTGCCAGCAGGAGAGGGGGCTCTGGAAACACCATATATTTT
cdr3_aa: CASRRGGSGNTIYF

v_call: TRBV9
d_call: TRBD1
clone_size: -
j_call: TRBJ1-3
cdr3_nt: TGTGCCAGCAGCGTTTGGGGACAGGCCTCTGGAAACACCATATATTTT
cdr3_aa: CASSVWGQASGNTIYF

v_call: TRBV12-5
d_call: -
clone_size: -
j_call: TRBJ2-2
cdr3_nt: TGTGCTAGTGGTTTATCCACACAATTGAACACCGGGGAGCTGTTTTTT
cdr3_aa: CASGLSTQLNTGELFF

v_call: TRBV28
d_call: TRBD1
clone_size: -
j_call: TRBJ1-5
cdr3_nt: TGTGCCAGCAGCTCCGCTGGGACAGGGTATCAGCCCCAGCATTTT
cdr3_aa: CASSSAGTGYQPQHF